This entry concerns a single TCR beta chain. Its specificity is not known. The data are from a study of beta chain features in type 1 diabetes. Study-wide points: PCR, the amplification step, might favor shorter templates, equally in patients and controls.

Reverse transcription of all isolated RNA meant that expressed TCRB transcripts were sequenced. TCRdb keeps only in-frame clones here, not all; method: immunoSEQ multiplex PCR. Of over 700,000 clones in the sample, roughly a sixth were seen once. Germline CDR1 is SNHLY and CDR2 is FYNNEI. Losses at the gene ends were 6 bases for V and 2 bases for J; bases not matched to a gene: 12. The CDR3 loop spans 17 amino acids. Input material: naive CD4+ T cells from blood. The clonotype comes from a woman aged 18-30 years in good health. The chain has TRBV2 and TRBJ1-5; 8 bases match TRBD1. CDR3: CASSERGQEQGNQPQHF. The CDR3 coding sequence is TGTGCCAGCAGCGAACGGGGACAGGAGCAGGGCAATCAGCCCCAGCATTTT.